The next 11 T cell receptor beta chains were all read from a single sample in a study of blood T cell repertoires in COVID-19. Generated by immunoSEQ multiplex PCR, the TCRdb table keeps only in-frame clones and is missing some. This table has approximately 300,000 clones, about 83% appearing once. The specimen sequenced was peripheral blood. These receptors were collected from a woman aged 45-65 years with acute or convalescent COVID-19.

V gene TRBV3-1 (or the pseudogene TRBV3-2) combines with J gene TRBJ2-3; possible D gene TRBD2, 6 bases. The CDR3 consists of 15 residues. Germline V gives CDR1 LGHDT, CDR2 YNNKEL (reference sequence). V dropped 4 bases and J dropped 1 base, with 12 bases sitting between them. The CDR3 DNA is TGTGCCAGCAGCCCGAATAGCGGTCGCACAGATACGCAGTATTTT. Its protein product is CASSPNSGRTDTQYF.

This chain connects TRBV6-5 to TRBJ2-7; 8 bases fit TRBD1. V lost 4 bases to trimming and J lost 4 bases; unmatched junction nucleotides: 6. Germline V CDR1 and CDR2: MNHEY, SVGAGI. The CDR3 consists of 14 residues. The CDR3 loop is CASSFGDRGYEQYF. DNA for the CDR3: TGTGCCAGCAGTTTCGGAGACAGGGGTTACGAGCAGTACTTC.

The CDR3 region is CASSNRYNQPQHF. The CDR3 DNA follows: TGTGCCAGCAGTAACAGGTACAATCAGCCCCAGCATTTT. This chain connects TRBV27 to TRBJ1-5; tentatively, D is TRBD1 (5 bases). CDR1 and CDR2 (germline): MNHEY, SMNVEV (reference sequence). The CDR3 consists of 13 residues. The ends were cut back, 5 bases at V and 3 bases at J, with 8 bases in the middle.

CDR3 protein: CASSDSTTDTQYF. The CDR3 coding sequence is TGTGCCAGCAGTGATAGTACCACAGATACGCAGTATTTT. V and J are TRBV6-1 and TRBJ2-3; no clear D. V shed 3 bases and J shed 2 bases, with 6 bases lying between them. In germline, CDR1 is MNHNS, CDR2 SASEGT. The CDR3 totals 13 residues.

The J gene is TRBJ1-5, the V gene TRBV19; D remains unclear. V lost 2 bases to trimming and J lost 4 bases, with 15 bases between them. Per germline, CDR1 LNHDA and CDR2 SQIVND (reference sequence). The CDR3 totals 16 residues. This CDR3 reads CASSIILSTDNQPQHF. CDR3 coding DNA: TGTGCCAGTAGTATAATTTTGTCTACAGATAATCAGCCCCAGCATTTT.

The gene calls are TRBV9 and TRBJ2-7, with 7 bases aligning to TRBD1. This CDR3 comprises 13 residues. J gave up 3 bases and V 3 bases, and 3 bases lay outside the gene matches. CDR1 SGDLS and CDR2 YYNGEE come from the germline V gene. DNA of the CDR3: TGTGCCAGCAGCGGGGGACAGCTCTACGAGCAGTACTTC. Translating gives CASSGGQLYEQYF.

This sequence joins TRBV11-2 and TRBJ2-1; D perhaps matches TRBD2 (5 bases). This CDR3 is built from 11 residues. V was shortened by 2 bases and J by 15 bases, with 11 bases between the two germline ends. CDR1 SGHAT and CDR2 FQNNGV come from the germline V gene. The CDR3 bases are TGTGCCAGCAGCTTAATCCAGAGGGCGTTCTTC. It specifies CASSLIQRAFF.

A remark on this clone: One end of the junction varies from germline; a read error may be responsible. CDR3 in amino acids: CANSPDRAAYEQYF. The CDR3 DNA is TGTGCCAACTCACCGGACAGGGCGGCCTACGAGCAGTACTTC. The chain has TRBV18 and TRBJ2-7; 8 nucleotides agree with TRBD1. Germline V gene lookup returns CDR1 KGHSH and CDR2 LQKENI. The length of the CDR3 is 14 residues.

CDR3 coding DNA: TGTGCCAGCAGTTTTGCAGGAGGGGTCGGCACAGATACGCAGTATTTT. As protein: CASSFAGGVGTDTQYF. The V call is TRBV28, the J call TRBJ2-3; tentative D call: TRBD2 (6 bases). CDR3 size: 16 residues. V lost 3 bases to trimming and J lost 1 base, with 14 bases between them. In germline, CDR1 is MDHEN, CDR2 SYDVKM. The full variable domain, with the rest looked up from reference TRBV28 and TRBJ2-3, is DVKVTQSSRYLVKRTGEKVFLECVQDMDHENMFWYRQDPGLGLRLIYFSYDVKMKEKGDIPEGYSVSREKKERFSLILESASTNQTSMYLCASSFAGGVGTDTQYFGPGTRLTVL.

CDR3 in DNA: TGCAGCGTTGAAAGATTATGGGGCGGCAGGGGGCGGGGGAATGAGCAGTTCTTC. Its protein is CSVERLWGGRGRGNEQFF. This chain uses TRBV29-1 with TRBJ2-1, with TRBD1 as a possible D gene (8 bases). The germline CDR1 and CDR2 sequences are SQVTM and ANQGSEA. V lost 2 bases and J lost 7, with 27 bases in between. This CDR3 contains 18 residues.

The rearrangement joins TRBV7-9 to TRBJ1-1; 11 positions match TRBD1. The CDR3 consists of 15 residues. V was clipped by 0 bases and J by 5 bases; unmatched bases: 2. The germline V gene has CDR1 SEHNR and CDR2 FQNEAQ (reference sequence). The CDR3 DNA is TGTGCCAGCAGCTTAGCCGGGACAGGGGGAACTGAAGCTTTCTTT. Protein product: CASSLAGTGGTEAFF.